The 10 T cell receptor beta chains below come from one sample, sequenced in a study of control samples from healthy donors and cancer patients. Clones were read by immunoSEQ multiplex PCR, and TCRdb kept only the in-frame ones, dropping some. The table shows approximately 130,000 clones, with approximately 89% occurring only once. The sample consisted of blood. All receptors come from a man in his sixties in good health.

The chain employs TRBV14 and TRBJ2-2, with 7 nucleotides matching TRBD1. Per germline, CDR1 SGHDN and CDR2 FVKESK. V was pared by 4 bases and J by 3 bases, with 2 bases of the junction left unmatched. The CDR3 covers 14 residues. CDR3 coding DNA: TGTGCCAGCAGCCGGGGACAGTACACCGGGGAGCTGTTTTTT. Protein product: CASSRGQYTGELFF.

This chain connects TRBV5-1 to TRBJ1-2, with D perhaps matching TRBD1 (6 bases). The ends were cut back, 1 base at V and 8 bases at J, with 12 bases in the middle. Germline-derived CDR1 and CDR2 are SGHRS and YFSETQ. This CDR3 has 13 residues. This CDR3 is CASSLLGQGGYTF. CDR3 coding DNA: TGCGCCAGCAGCTTGTTAGGGCAGGGGGGCTACACCTTC.

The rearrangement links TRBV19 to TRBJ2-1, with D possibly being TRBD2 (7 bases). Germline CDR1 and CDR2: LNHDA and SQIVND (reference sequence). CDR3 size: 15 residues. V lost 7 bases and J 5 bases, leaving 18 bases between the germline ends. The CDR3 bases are TGTGCCAGTATTCGGGGGGCAGGGGCCAACAATGAGCAGTTCTTC. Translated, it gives CASIRGAGANNEQFF.

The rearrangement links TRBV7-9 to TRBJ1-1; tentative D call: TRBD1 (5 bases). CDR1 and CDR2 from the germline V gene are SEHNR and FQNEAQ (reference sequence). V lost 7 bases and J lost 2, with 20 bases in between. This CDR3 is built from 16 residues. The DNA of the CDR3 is TGTGCCAGCATGGGGCAGGGAAGGGGAATTAACACTGAAGCTTTCTTT. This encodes CASMGQGRGINTEAFF.

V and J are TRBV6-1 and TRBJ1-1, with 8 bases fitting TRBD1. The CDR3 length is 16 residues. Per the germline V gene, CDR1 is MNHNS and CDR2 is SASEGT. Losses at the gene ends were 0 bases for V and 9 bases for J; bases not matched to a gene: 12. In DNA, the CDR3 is TGTGCCAGCAGTGAAGCCGGCCAGGGGGCTATGTGGAAAGCTTTCTTT. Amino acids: CASSEAGQGAMWKAFF.

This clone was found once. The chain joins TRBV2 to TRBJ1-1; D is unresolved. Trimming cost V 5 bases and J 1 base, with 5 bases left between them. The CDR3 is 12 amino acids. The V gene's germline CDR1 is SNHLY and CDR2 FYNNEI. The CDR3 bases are TGTGCCAGCAGTCTAGGGAACACTGAAGCTTTCTTT. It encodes CASSLGNTEAFF. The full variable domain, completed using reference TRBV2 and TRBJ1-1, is EPEVTQTPSHQVTQMGQEVILRCVPISNHLYFYWYRQILGQKVEFLVSFYNNEISEKSEIFDDQFSVERPDGSNFTLKIRSTKLEDSAMYFCASSLGNTEAFFGQGTRLTVV.

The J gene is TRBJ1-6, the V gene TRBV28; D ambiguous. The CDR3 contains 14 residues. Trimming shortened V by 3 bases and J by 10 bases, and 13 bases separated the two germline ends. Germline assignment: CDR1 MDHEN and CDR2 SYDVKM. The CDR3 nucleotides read TGTGCCAGCAGTTTCGGCAGTTCAGAGTCACCCCTCCACTTT. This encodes CASSFGSSESPLHF.

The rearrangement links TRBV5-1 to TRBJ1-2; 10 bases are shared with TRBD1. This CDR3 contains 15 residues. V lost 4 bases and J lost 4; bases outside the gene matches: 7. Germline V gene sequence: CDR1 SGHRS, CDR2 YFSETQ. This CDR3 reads CASSPTGGKGYGYTF. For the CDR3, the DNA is TGCGCCAGCAGCCCGACAGGGGGCAAGGGCTATGGCTACACCTTC.

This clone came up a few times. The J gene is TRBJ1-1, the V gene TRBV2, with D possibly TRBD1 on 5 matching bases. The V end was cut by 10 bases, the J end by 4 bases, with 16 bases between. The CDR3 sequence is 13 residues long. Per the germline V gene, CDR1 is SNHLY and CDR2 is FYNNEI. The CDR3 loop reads CATRQQESTEAFF. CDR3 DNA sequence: TGTGCCACACGACAGCAGGAAAGCACTGAAGCTTTCTTT. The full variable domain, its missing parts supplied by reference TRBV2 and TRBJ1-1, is EPEVTQTPSHQVTQMGQEVILRCVPISNHLYFYWYRQILGQKVEFLVSFYNNEISEKSEIFDDQFSVERPDGSNFTLKIRSTKLEDSAMYFCATRQQESTEAFFGQGTRLTVV.

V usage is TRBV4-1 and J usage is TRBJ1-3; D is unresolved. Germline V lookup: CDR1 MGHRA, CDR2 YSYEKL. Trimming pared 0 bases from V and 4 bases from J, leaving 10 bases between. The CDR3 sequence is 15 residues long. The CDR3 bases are TGCGCCAGCAGCCAAGAGCTACGAGGGGGAAACACCATATATTTT. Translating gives CASSQELRGGNTIYF.